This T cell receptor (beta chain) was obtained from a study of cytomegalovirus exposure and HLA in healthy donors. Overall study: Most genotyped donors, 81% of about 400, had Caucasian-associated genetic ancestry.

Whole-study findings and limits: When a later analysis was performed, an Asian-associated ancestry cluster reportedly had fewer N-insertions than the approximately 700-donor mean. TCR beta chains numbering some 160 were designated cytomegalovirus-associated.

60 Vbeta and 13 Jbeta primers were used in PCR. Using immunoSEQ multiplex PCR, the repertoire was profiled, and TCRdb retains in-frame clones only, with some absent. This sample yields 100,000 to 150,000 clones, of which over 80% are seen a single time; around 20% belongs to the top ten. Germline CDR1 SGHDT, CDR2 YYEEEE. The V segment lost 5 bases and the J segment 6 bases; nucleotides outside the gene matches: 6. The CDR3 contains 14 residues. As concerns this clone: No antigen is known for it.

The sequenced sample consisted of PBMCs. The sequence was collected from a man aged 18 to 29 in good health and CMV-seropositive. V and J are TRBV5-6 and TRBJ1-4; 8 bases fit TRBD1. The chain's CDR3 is CASSPGGRYEKLFF. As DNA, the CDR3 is TGTGCCAGCAGTCCAGGGGGCAGGTATGAAAAACTGTTTTTT.